The rows below give T cell receptor beta chains drawn from one sample of a study of identical twins. TCRdb redid the calling of the 5' RACE reads with MiXCR, one entry per CDR3 protein. The repertoire holds 400,000 to 550,000 distinct CDR3 sequences, with 20% to 25% as singletons. This sample also belongs to another study, concerning T cells expressing NK-cell markers.

Sequenced: CD4+ T cells sorted from blood. These receptors were obtained from a young woman in good health. Each CDR3 is given without its conserved first and last residue. A D gene is named only where the DNA matches it firmly.

j_call v_call d_call cdr3_aa
TRBJ2-5 TRBV5-1 TRBD1 ASSMLPGQGTETQY
TRBJ1-5 TRBV28 . ASSPGTANQPQH
TRBJ2-1 TRBV5-1 TRBD1 ASSLGTGYNEQF
TRBJ1-2 TRBV6-2/TRBV6-3 . ASTRGEGHKRGYT
TRBJ2-1 TRBV11-1 . ASRAPGHLYNEQF
TRBJ1-1 TRBV7-2 . ASSLNSRGAF
TRBJ2-3 TRBV7-9 TRBD2 ASSPLAGHSTDTQY
TRBJ2-3 TRBV2 TRBD2 ASSDGGRKTDTQY
TRBJ2-1 TRBV21-1 . ASSKAIFNPRDRGREQF
TRBJ2-7 TRBV20-1 . SAPDPSYEQY
TRBJ2-5 TRBV6-1 TRBD2 ASHVGGLSQETQY
TRBJ2-3 TRBV5-1 TRBD2 ASSVPGLAGDTQY
TRBJ1-2 TRBV20-1 . SAMILRDDAGYT
TRBJ2-6 TRBV5-1 . ASSTEGAGANVLT
TRBJ1-1 TRBV7-9 . ASRRETENTEAF
TRBJ1-1 TRBV9 TRBD1 ASSPPTGSITEAF
TRBJ1-6 TRBV19 . ASSSGQTNSPLH